The rows below give T cell receptor beta chains drawn from one sample of a study of T-cell reconstitution after alpha-beta-depleted transplantation in children. TCRdb ran MiXCR on the PCR reads and lists one entry per CDR3 protein. The sample consists of 100,000 to 120,000 distinct CDR3 sequences, about a tenth of them appearing once. The input for sequencing was PBMCs from the stem cell graft donor, taken from the stem cell graft. These receptor sequences come from a human donor who donated a stem cell graft to a child with acute lymphoblastic leukemia. Each CDR3 is given with its conserved first and last residue. D genes are given only for firm matches. The size field is filled for only some rows; it gives once, few, many or a size class.

V gene: TRBV29-1
CDR3 length: 15
clone size: many
J gene: TRBJ1-2
D gene: TRBD1
CDR3 DNA: TGCAGCGTTCTATACGGGACAGGGGCCAACTATGGCTACACCTTC
CDR3 protein: CSVLYGTGANYGYTF

V gene: TRBV20-1
CDR3 length: 16
clone size: many
J gene: TRBJ2-2
D gene: TRBD2
CDR3 DNA: TGCAGTGCTAGAGATTCCCAGCGGGAGAGCACCGGGGAGCTGTTTTTT
CDR3 protein: CSARDSQRESTGELFF

V gene: TRBV20-1
CDR3 length: 15
clone size: many
J gene: TRBJ2-6
D gene: .
CDR3 DNA: TGCAGTGCCTCCACCGGGGCCTCTGGGGCCAACGTCCTGACTTTC
CDR3 protein: CSASTGASGANVLTF

V gene: TRBV11-2
CDR3 length: 18
clone size: many
J gene: TRBJ1-4
D gene: TRBD1
CDR3 DNA: TGTGCCAGCAGCTTGAGTCTGACAGGGGGCCGGTATGGTGAAAAACTGTTTTTT
CDR3 protein: CASSLSLTGGRYGEKLFF

V gene: TRBV7-7
CDR3 length: 14
clone size: many
J gene: TRBJ1-3
D gene: .
CDR3 DNA: TGTGCTAGCAGCCCAGAGGGGTCTGGAAACACCATATATTTT
CDR3 protein: CASSPEGSGNTIYF

V gene: TRBV9
CDR3 length: 13
clone size: many
J gene: TRBJ2-7
D gene: .
CDR3 DNA: TGTGCCAGCAGCGCCGGAACTAGCCACGAGCAGTACTTC
CDR3 protein: CASSAGTSHEQYF

V gene: TRBV11-2
CDR3 length: 15
clone size: many
J gene: TRBJ2-1
D gene: TRBD2
CDR3 DNA: TGTGCCAGCAGCTTAGTATCCACTAGCGGTACGGGGCAGTTCTTC
CDR3 protein: CASSLVSTSGTGQFF

V gene: TRBV14
CDR3 length: 15
clone size: many
J gene: TRBJ2-3
D gene: .
CDR3 DNA: TGTGCCAGCACCTCGCGAGGGTTCGGCACAGATACGCAGTATTTT
CDR3 protein: CASTSRGFGTDTQYF

V gene: TRBV19
CDR3 length: 14
clone size: few
J gene: TRBJ2-2
D gene: .
CDR3 DNA: TGTGCCAGTAGTATAGTTGACAGTCGAGGGGAGCTGTTTTTT
CDR3 protein: CASSIVDSRGELFF

V gene: TRBV20-1
CDR3 length: 13
clone size: .
J gene: TRBJ1-4
D gene: .
CDR3 DNA: TGCAGTGCTAGGCAGAGCCAGGGGGAAAAACTGTTTTTT
CDR3 protein: CSARQSQGEKLFF

V gene: TRBV12-3/TRBV12-4
CDR3 length: 17
clone size: many
J gene: TRBJ2-1
D gene: TRBD2
CDR3 DNA: TGTGCCAGCAGCCCTTCGAGTCGGGGAGGGACCTACAATGAGCAGTTCTTC
CDR3 protein: CASSPSSRGGTYNEQFF

V gene: TRBV5-4
CDR3 length: 12
clone size: .
J gene: TRBJ2-5
D gene: .
CDR3 DNA: TGTGCCAGCAGCATCGTACAAGAGACCCAGTACTTC
CDR3 protein: CASSIVQETQYF

V gene: TRBV20-1
CDR3 length: 18
clone size: many
J gene: TRBJ1-6
D gene: TRBD1
CDR3 DNA: TGCAGTGCTAGAGAGGGACAGGGAATGAGCTCCTATAATTCACCCCTCCACTTT
CDR3 protein: CSAREGQGMSSYNSPLHF

V gene: TRBV18
CDR3 length: 17
clone size: few
J gene: TRBJ1-5
D gene: TRBD1
CDR3 DNA: TGTGCCAGCTCACCTTCGGGGACAGATCATAGCAATCAGCCCCAGCATTTT
CDR3 protein: CASSPSGTDHSNQPQHF

V gene: TRBV20-1
CDR3 length: 14
clone size: many
J gene: TRBJ2-7
D gene: .
CDR3 DNA: TGCAGTGCTAGAGCCGGACACGAAACCTACGAGCAGTACTTC
CDR3 protein: CSARAGHETYEQYF

V gene: TRBV7-9
CDR3 length: 13
clone size: many
J gene: TRBJ1-1
D gene: .
CDR3 DNA: TGTGCCAGCAGCTTAGAACAGGCTGCTGAAGCTTTCTTT
CDR3 protein: CASSLEQAAEAFF

V gene: TRBV10-3
CDR3 length: 14
clone size: many
J gene: TRBJ2-4
D gene: TRBD2
CDR3 DNA: TGTGCCATCAGTGAAGGGACTACTCTAAACATTCAGTACTTC
CDR3 protein: CAISEGTTLNIQYF

V gene: TRBV24-1
CDR3 length: 15
clone size: many
J gene: TRBJ2-2
D gene: TRBD1
CDR3 DNA: TGTGCCACCAGTGATTGGAGGACAGGGTCCGGGGAGCTGTTTTTT
CDR3 protein: CATSDWRTGSGELFF

V gene: TRBV5-1
CDR3 length: 14
clone size: many
J gene: TRBJ2-7
D gene: .
CDR3 DNA: TGCGCCAGCAGCTCGATACCCACCGTCTACGAGCAGTACTTC
CDR3 protein: CASSSIPTVYEQYF

V gene: TRBV18
CDR3 length: 14
clone size: many
J gene: TRBJ2-1
D gene: .
CDR3 DNA: TGTGCCAGCTCACCAGGGGGCAGGATGAATGAGCAGTTCTTC
CDR3 protein: CASSPGGRMNEQFF

V gene: TRBV5-1
CDR3 length: 16
clone size: many
J gene: TRBJ2-7
D gene: .
CDR3 DNA: TGCGCCAGCAGCTTGGTCTGGGGGGTGAGCTCCTACGAGCAGTACTTC
CDR3 protein: CASSLVWGVSSYEQYF

V gene: TRBV5-1
CDR3 length: 14
clone size: many
J gene: TRBJ1-4
D gene: .
CDR3 DNA: TGCGCCAGCAGTCCCGCGGGACGAAATGAAAAACTGTTTTTT
CDR3 protein: CASSPAGRNEKLFF

V gene: TRBV7-2
CDR3 length: 13
clone size: many
J gene: TRBJ2-1
D gene: .
CDR3 DNA: TGTGCCAGCACCCTCCTCCCACACAATGAGCAGTTCTTC
CDR3 protein: CASTLLPHNEQFF